These 17 T cell receptor beta chains came from one sample sequenced in a study of blood T cell repertoires in COVID-19. TCRdb's copy holds only in-frame clones and misses some; the assay was immunoSEQ multiplex PCR. The sample lists roughly 120,000 clones, around 90% occurring once. What was sequenced was peripheral blood. Receptors originate from a woman in her fifties or sixties with acute or convalescent COVID-19.

This sequence joins TRBV24-1 and TRBJ2-5, with D tentatively TRBD2 (6 bases). The CDR3 sequence is 14 residues long. Trimming stripped 2 bases from V and 5 bases from J, with 11 bases between. Germline V gives CDR1 KGHDR, CDR2 SFDVKD. The DNA of the CDR3 is TGTGCCACCAGTGATTCAGGAGGGAGGGAGACCCAGTACTTC. It translates to CATSDSGGRETQYF.

The V and J genes are TRBV28 and TRBJ2-1; D is perhaps TRBD2 (6 bases). The CDR3 is 13 residues long. Trimming removed 3 bases from V and 10 bases from J, with 13 bases in between. Germline V gene data show CDR1 as MDHEN and CDR2 as SYDVKM. CDR3 residues: CASSLGGAGEQFF. The CDR3 DNA reads TGTGCCAGCAGTTTGGGAGGAGCGGGCGAGCAGTTCTTC.

The chain uses TRBV28 and TRBJ1-1, with a possible D match to TRBD1 (5 bases). Per germline, CDR1 MDHEN and CDR2 SYDVKM. CDR3 length: 13 amino acids. V was clipped by 3 bases and J by 7 bases, with 12 bases between them. CDR3 protein: CASSFNGGGEAFF. CDR3 nucleotide sequence: TGTGCCAGCAGTTTTAATGGGGGGGGTGAAGCTTTCTTT.

J is TRBJ1-2 and V is TRBV9; tentative D call: TRBD1 (6 bases). CDR1 SGDLS and CDR2 YYNGEE come from the germline V gene. V was trimmed by 4 bases and J by 0 bases, leaving 16 bases between them. The CDR3 loop spans 16 amino acids. The CDR3 DNA sequence: TGTGCCAGCAGCACAAGTTCAGGGGCCCCTAACTATGGCTACACCTTC. Translated: CASSTSSGAPNYGYTF. The variable domain in full, completed from reference TRBV9 and TRBJ1-2, reads DSGVTQTPKHLITATGQRVTLRCSPRSGDLSVYWYQQSLDQGLQFLIQYYNGEERAKGNILERFSAQQFPDLHSELNLSSLELGDSALYFCASSTSSGAPNYGYTFGSGTRLTVV.

The chain carries TRBV12-3 or TRBV12-4 and TRBJ1-5; D perhaps matches TRBD1 (6 bases). V lost 6 bases to trimming and J lost 7 bases, with 13 bases between them. The CDR3 contains 13 residues. CDR3 coding DNA: TGTGCCAGCAGCCGGAATCAGGGGCAGCCCCAGCATTTT. Its translation is CASSRNQGQPQHF.

Here the CDR3 reads CASSGAVETANYEQYF. CDR3 nucleotide sequence: TGTGCCAGCAGTGGCGCCGTCGAGACAGCGAACTACGAGCAGTACTTC. The genes are TRBV6-1 and TRBJ2-7; D possibly corresponds to TRBD1 (5 bases). Trimming pared 4 bases from V and 3 bases from J, leaving 19 bases between. This CDR3 contains 16 residues. CDR1 is MNHNS, CDR2 SASEGT, per germline.

The rearrangement joins TRBV30 to TRBJ2-1, with D maybe TRBD1 (5 bases). Per germline, CDR1 GTSNPN and CDR2 SVGIG (reference sequence). This CDR3 has 13 amino acids. The V end was cut by 2 bases, the J end by 9 bases, with 14 bases between. CDR3 sequence (DNA): TGTGCCTGGAGTCATGGGGTTAGGGGTGAGCAGTTCTTC. Encoded protein: CAWSHGVRGEQFF.

The chain employs TRBV14 and TRBJ1-2, with unresolved D. Germline loops: CDR1 SGHDN, CDR2 FVKESK. CDR3 length: 15 amino acids. V was cut by 4 bases and J by 2 bases, with 14 bases left in between. The DNA of the CDR3 is TGTGCCAGCAGCCCCATGGAGGGTTGGAACTATGGCTACACCTTC. Translating it yields CASSPMEGWNYGYTF.

This chain joins TRBV28 and TRBJ2-7; perhaps TRBD2 as D (6 bases). The ends were cut back, 6 bases at V and 3 bases at J, with 15 bases in the middle. The CDR3 has 14 amino acids. The V gene's germline CDR1 is MDHEN and CDR2 SYDVKM. The CDR3 bases are TGTGCCAGCAGCCCGACGGGAGAGAACTACGAGCAGTACTTC. It translates to CASSPTGENYEQYF.

The chain combines TRBV29-1 with TRBJ2-2; D uncertain. The germline V gene encodes CDR1 SQVTM and CDR2 ANQGSEA. The V and J ends lost 7 bases and 0 bases respectively, with 12 bases between them. The CDR3 runs to 14 residues. The CDR3 here is CSAHGATNTGELFF. The CDR3, as DNA: TGCAGCGCCCACGGAGCTACGAACACCGGGGAGCTGTTTTTT.

This clone was counted a single time. V and J are TRBV5-4 and TRBJ1-1; TRBD1 agrees at 7 bases. The trim removed 0 bases at V and 6 bases at J, leaving 5 bases unmatched. In germline, CDR1 is SGHNT, CDR2 YYREEE (reference sequence). This CDR3 has 14 residues. The CDR3 region has the DNA TGTGCCAGCAGCTTGGCAGGGGGACCCGCTGAAGCTTTCTTT. Translation: CASSLAGGPAEAFF.

The V gene is TRBV24-1, the J gene TRBJ2-7; the match to TRBD2 covers 15 bases. CDR3 length equals 16 residues. The V gene's germline CDR1 is KGHDR and CDR2 SFDVKD. V shed 5 bases and J 4 bases; nucleotides not matched to a gene: 5. In DNA, the CDR3 is TGTGCCACCAGTGCGCCCGGGACTAGCGGGAGGTACGAGCAGTACTTC. This sequence encodes CATSAPGTSGRYEQYF.

V is TRBV4-1 and J is TRBJ1-2; a possible D gene is TRBD1 (5 bases). This CDR3 comprises 15 residues. Trimming removed 0 bases at V and 3 bases at J, with 11 bases between. Germline loops: CDR1 MGHRA, CDR2 YSYEKL. The CDR3 DNA is TGCGCCAGCAGCCAAGATGGAGGGGACCACTATGGCTACACCTTC. Translating gives CASSQDGGDHYGYTF.

The rearrangement joins TRBV29-1 to TRBJ1-5; D unclear. Germline CDR1 is SQVTM and CDR2 is ANQGSEA. There are 12 residues in the CDR3. The V end lost 5 bases, the J end lost 9 bases, and 14 bases lay between the germline ends. The CDR3 loop is CSVRVNDGPQHF. Written as DNA, the CDR3 is TGCAGCGTTCGGGTCAATGATGGGCCCCAGCATTTT.

This clone was counted a few times. The chain uses TRBV5-6 and TRBJ1-2; D perhaps matches TRBD1 (5 bases). V gave up 6 bases and J gave up 2 bases, with 14 bases separating them. Germline CDR1 SGHDT, CDR2 YYEEEE. This CDR3 has 14 amino acids. This chain's CDR3 is CASTDRDSNYGYTF. In DNA, the CDR3 is TGTGCCAGCACCGACCGGGACTCAAACTATGGCTACACCTTC.

This clone is a singleton in its sample. This chain joins TRBV7-3 and TRBJ2-7; D might be TRBD2 (5 bases). V was trimmed by 1 base and J by 2 bases, leaving 12 bases between them. This CDR3 has 15 amino acids. Germline lookup yields CDR1 SGHTA and CDR2 FQGTGA. In DNA, the CDR3 is TGTGCCAGCAGCTTAAGCGGGCTAGGCCCCTACGAGCAGTACTTC. This translates into CASSLSGLGPYEQYF.

The chain employs TRBV28 and TRBJ1-4, with D perhaps matching TRBD1 (6 bases). This CDR3 has 13 residues. V gave up 6 bases and J gave up 11 bases, with 16 bases separating them. Germline CDR1 MDHEN, CDR2 SYDVKM. The CDR3, as DNA: TGTGCCAGCAGGGGCCCCGGGAGGGGGAAACTGTTTTTT. Its translation is CASRGPGRGKLFF.